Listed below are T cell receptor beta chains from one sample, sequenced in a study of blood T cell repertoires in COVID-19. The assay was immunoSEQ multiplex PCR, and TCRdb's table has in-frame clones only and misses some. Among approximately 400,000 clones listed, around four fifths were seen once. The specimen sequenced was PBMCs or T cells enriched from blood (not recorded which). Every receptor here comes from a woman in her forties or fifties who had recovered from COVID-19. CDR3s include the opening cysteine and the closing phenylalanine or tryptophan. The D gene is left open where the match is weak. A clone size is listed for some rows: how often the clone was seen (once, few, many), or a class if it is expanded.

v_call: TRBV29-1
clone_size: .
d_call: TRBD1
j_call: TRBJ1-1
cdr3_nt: TGCAGCTCCGACGGGACAGGAAGGGTTTTCTTT
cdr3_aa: CSSDGTGRVFF

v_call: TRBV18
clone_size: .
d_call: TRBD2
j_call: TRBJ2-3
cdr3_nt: TGTGCCAGCTCACCAGGACTAGCGGGAGGGGGCACAGATACGCAGTATTTT
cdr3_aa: CASSPGLAGGGTDTQYF

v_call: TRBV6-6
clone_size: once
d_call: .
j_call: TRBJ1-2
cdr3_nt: TGTGCCAGCAGTCTCGGGGGGGCAGACTATGGCTACACCTTC
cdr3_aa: CASSLGGADYGYTF

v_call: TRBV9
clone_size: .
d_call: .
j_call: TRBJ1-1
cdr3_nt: TGTGCCAGCAGCGTAGCTATGGCGGAGAACACTGAAGCTTTCTTT
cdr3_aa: CASSVAMAENTEAFF

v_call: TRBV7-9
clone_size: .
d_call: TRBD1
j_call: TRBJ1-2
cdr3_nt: TGTGCCAGCAGCTGGGGCTGGGGACAGGGGAATGGCTACACCTTC
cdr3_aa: CASSWGWGQGNGYTF

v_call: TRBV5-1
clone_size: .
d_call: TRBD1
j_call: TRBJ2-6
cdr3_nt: TGCGCCAGCAGCTTGGGACAGGGGCCTGGGGCCAACGTCCTGACTTTC
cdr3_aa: CASSLGQGPGANVLTF

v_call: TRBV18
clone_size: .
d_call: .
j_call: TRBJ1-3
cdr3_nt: TGTGCCAGCTCACAAAACAGGGATGGAAACACCATATATTTT
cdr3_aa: CASSQNRDGNTIYF

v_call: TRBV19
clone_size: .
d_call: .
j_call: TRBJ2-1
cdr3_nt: TGTGCCAGTAGTACTCCTCGGACTTACGAGCTCAATGAGCAGTTCTTC
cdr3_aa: CASSTPRTYELNEQFF

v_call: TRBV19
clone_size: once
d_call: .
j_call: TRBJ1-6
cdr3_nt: TGTGCCACCGGGTGGCTAGAGTCACCCCTCCACTTT
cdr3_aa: CATGWLESPLHF

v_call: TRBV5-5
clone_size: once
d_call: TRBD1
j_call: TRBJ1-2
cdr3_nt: TGTGCCAGCAGCTGGAATTCCGGGACAGGGGCGCGCTATGGCTACACCTTC
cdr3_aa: CASSWNSGTGARYGYTF

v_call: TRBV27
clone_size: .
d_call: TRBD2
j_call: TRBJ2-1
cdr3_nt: TGTGCCAGCAGAGATACTAGCGGGATGGCCTACAATGAGCAGTTCTTC
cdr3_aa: CASRDTSGMAYNEQFF

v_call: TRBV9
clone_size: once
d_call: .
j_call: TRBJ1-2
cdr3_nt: TGTGCCAGCAGCGGACCTCTGACGGGCTATGGCTACACCTTC
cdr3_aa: CASSGPLTGYGYTF

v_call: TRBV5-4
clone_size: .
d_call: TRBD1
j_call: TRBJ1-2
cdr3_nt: TGTGCCAGCAGCGTGGGGACAGGGGCAGACTATGGCTACACCTTC
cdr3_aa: CASSVGTGADYGYTF

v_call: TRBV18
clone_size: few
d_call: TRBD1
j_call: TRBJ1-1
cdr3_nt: TGTGCCAGCTCACCGCGCGAGATTGACAGGGGGGGTACTGAAGCTTTCTTT
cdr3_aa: CASSPREIDRGGTEAFF

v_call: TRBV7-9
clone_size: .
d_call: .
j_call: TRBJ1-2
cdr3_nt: TGTGCCAGCAGCTTAGAAACAGGGCGCGGCTACACCTTC
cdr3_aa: CASSLETGRGYTF

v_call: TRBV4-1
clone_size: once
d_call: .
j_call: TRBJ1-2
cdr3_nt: TGCGCCAGCAGCCAAGAGGGGGCCGGGACCTATGGCTACACCTTC
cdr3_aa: CASSQEGAGTYGYTF

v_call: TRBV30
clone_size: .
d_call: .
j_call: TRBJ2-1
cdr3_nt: TGTGCCTGGGCCTCGGGGTCCTGGGGTGAGCAGTTCTTC
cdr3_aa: CAWASGSWGEQFF

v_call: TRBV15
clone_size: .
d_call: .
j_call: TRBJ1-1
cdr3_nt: TGTGCCACCAGCAGAGATGCGGTTGCTGAAGCTTTCTTT
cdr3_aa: CATSRDAVAEAFF

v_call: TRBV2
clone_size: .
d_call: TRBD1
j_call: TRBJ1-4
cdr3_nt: TGTGCCAGCAGTCGACAGGGTAATAATGAAAAACTGTTTTTT
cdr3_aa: CASSRQGNNEKLFF

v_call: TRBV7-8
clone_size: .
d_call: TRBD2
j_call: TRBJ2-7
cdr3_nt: TGTGCCAGCAGCCTCAAAGCGGGAGCCGCCGAGCAGTACTTC
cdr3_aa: CASSLKAGAAEQYF

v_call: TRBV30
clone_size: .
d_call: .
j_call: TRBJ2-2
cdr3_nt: TGTGCCTGCAAACGACAGAGCACCGGGGAGCTGTTTTTT
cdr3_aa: CACKRQSTGELFF

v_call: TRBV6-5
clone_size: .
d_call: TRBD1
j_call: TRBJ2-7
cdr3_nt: TGTGCCAGCACTCGGGACAGGGGGTCCTACGAGCAGTACTTC
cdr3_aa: CASTRDRGSYEQYF

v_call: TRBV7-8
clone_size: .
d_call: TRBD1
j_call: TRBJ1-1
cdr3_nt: TGTGCCAGCAGTCGAATGGGACAGGAGGGTGAAGCTTTCTTT
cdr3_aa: CASSRMGQEGEAFF

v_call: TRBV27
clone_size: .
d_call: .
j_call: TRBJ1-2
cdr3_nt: TGTGCCAGCAGTAACAGGGTACCTAACTATGGCTACACCTTC
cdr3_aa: CASSNRVPNYGYTF

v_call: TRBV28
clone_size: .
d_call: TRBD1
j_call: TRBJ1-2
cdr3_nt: TGTGCCACCAATACGGGACAGATATATGGCTACACCTTC
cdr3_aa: CATNTGQIYGYTF

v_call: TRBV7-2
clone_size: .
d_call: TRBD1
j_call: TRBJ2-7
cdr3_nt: TGTGCCAGCAGCTCGACAGGGTGGGGCGAGCAGTACTTC
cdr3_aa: CASSSTGWGEQYF

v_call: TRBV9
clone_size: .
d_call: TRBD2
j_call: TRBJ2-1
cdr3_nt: TGTGCCAGCAGCGTAGGGGGCGGGGGCTACAATGAGCAGTTCTTC
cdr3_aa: CASSVGGGGYNEQFF

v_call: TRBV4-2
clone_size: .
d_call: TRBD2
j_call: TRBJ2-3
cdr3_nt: TGTGCCAGCAGCCAAGATCTAGCGGACCGCACAGATACGCAGTATTTT
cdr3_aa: CASSQDLADRTDTQYF

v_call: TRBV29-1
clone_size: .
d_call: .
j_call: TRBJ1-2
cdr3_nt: TGCAGCGTTGACCCGTTAGAGGATGGCTACACCTTC
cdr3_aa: CSVDPLEDGYTF

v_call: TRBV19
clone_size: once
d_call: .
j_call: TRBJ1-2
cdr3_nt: TGTGCCAGCTCAGCCGCGGGGCTTTATGGCTACACCTTC
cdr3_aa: CASSAAGLYGYTF

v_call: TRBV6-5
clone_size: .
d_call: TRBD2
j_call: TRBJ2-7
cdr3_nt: TGTGCCAGCAGCTACGGCCCTAGCGGATCCTACGAGCAGTACTTC
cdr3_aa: CASSYGPSGSYEQYF

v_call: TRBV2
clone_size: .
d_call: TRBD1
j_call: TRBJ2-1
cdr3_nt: TGTGCCAGCACCGGAGGGACAGGCGAGTTCTTC
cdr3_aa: CASTGGTGEFF

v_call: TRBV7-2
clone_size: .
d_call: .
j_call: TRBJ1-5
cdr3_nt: TGTGCCAGCAGCTCGCAACCGGGAGGGCAGGGGATAGGCCCCCAGCATTTT
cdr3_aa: CASSSQPGGQGIGPQHF

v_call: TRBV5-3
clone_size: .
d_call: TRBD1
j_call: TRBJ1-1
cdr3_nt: TGTGCCAGAAGCTTGGGGCGAGGGGTGGGACAGGCCCTCGCGGTGGCTTTCTTT
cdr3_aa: CARSLGRGVGQALAVAFF

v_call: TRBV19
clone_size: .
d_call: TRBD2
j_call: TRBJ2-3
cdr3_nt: TGTGCCAGTCGACTAGCGGGAGGTCCCAACACAGATACGCAGTATTTT
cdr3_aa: CASRLAGGPNTDTQYF

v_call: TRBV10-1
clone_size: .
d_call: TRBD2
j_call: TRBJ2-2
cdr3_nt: TGCGCCAGCAGTGGAACTTGGGAGGGAGGGGACACCGGGGAGCTGTTTTTT
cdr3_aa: CASSGTWEGGDTGELFF

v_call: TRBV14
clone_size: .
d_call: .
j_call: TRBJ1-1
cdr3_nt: TGTGCCAGCAGCCCTACCGTAACAGGGTGGGCCACAGCGGTGTTT
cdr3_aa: CASSPTVTGWATAVF

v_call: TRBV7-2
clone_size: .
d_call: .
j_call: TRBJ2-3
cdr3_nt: TGTGCCAGCAGCTTAATGGGCGTTTCTGGTAGCACAGATACGCAGTATTTT
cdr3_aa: CASSLMGVSGSTDTQYF

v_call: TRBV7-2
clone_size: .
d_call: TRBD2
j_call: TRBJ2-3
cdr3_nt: TGTGCCAGCAGCCAAACCAATCACGGGGGGGCGGGCGATACGCAGTATTTT
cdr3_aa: CASSQTNHGGAGDTQYF

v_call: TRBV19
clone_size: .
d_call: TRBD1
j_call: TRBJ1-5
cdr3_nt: TGTGCCAGTAATACAGGGGGCGGAAATCAGCCCCAGCATTTT
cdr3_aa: CASNTGGGNQPQHF

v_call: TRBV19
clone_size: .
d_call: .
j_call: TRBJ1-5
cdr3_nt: TGTGCCAGTAGTATAGTGGGAGAATTTAGCAATCAGCCCCAGCATTTT
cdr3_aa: CASSIVGEFSNQPQHF

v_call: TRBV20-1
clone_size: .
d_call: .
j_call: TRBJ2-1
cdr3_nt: TGCAGTGCTAGTACTTCCCGGCGGACCTACAATGAGCAGTTCTTC
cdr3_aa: CSASTSRRTYNEQFF

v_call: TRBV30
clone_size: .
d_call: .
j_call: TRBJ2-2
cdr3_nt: TGTGCCTGGGGACTCCCGGGACTGAACACCGGGGAGCTGTTTTTT
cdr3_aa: CAWGLPGLNTGELFF

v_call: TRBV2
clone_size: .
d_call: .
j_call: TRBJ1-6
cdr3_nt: TGTGCCAGCAGTGGCCTTGGACTCTATAATTCACCCCTCCACTTT
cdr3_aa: CASSGLGLYNSPLHF

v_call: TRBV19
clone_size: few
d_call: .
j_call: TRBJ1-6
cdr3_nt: TGTGCCAGCTCTAACAGGGACACGGTCAATTCACCCCTCCACTTT
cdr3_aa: CASSNRDTVNSPLHF

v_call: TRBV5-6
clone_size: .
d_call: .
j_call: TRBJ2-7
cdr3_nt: TGTGCCAGCAGCTTGGTGCAGGGACATTACGAGCAGTACTTC
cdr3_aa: CASSLVQGHYEQYF

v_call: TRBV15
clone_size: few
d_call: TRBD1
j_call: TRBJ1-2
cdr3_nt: TGTGCCACCAGTATAGGGACAGGGTATGGCTACACCTTC
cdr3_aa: CATSIGTGYGYTF

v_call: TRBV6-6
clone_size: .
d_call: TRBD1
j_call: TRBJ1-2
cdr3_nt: TGTGCCAGCAGTTACCCCGACAGGGGTGGCTACACCTTC
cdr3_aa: CASSYPDRGGYTF

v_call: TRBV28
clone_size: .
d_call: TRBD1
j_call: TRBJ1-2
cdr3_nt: TGTGCCAGCAGTGAAAGGGGACAGGCCTTTTATGGCTACACCTTC
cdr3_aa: CASSERGQAFYGYTF

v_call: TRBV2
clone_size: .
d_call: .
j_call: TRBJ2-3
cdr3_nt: TGTGCCAGCAGTCGGCGGACTAGCACAGATACGCAGTATTTT
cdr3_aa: CASSRRTSTDTQYF